The 17 T cell receptor beta chains below were found in one sample sequenced in a study of post-analysis software for immune sequencing data. Study outcomes and limitations: Controls had lower frequencies than patients of roughly five TRBV segments, which included TRBV5-6, TRBV5-1 and TRBV20-1.

The TCR beta cDNA libraries contained unique molecular identifiers. Via MiXCR, TCRdb re-called the PCR reads, giving one row per CDR3 protein. The sample has 600,000 to 750,000 distinct CDR3 sequences; 55% to 60% are singletons. No antigen has been identified for these receptors. The specimen was blood. Receptors originate from a girl aged 2 to 9 with multiple sclerosis.

In this sample, this clonotype turned up once. J is TRBJ1-1 and V is TRBV4-1; the D is unclear. V lost 1 base to trimming and J lost 8 bases, with 8 bases between them. Germline CDR1 and CDR2: MGHRA and YSYEKL. The CDR3 runs to 12 residues. CDR3 sequence (DNA): TGCGCCAGCAGCCAAGGCGGGGAGGAAGCTTTCTTT. Its protein product is CASSQGGEEAFF.

The genes are TRBV29-1 and TRBJ1-2; D uncertain. V lost 6 bases, J lost 0 bases, and 14 bases lay in between. Germline CDR1 and CDR2: SQVTM and ANQGSEA. CDR3 length: 14 residues. The CDR3 nucleotides read TGCAGCGTCCCGGTTGACGCTTCTAACTATGGCTACACCTTC. Protein sequence: CSVPVDASNYGYTF. Looking up the rest from reference TRBV29-1 and TRBJ1-2 gives the full variable domain: SAVISQKPSRDICQRGTSLTIQCQVDSQVTMMFWYRQQPGQSLTLIATANQGSEATYESGFVIDKFPISRPNLTFSTLTVSNMSPEDSSIYLCSVPVDASNYGYTFGSGTRLTVV.

This chain links TRBV5-1 with TRBJ2-5, with D perhaps being TRBD1 or TRBD2 (5 bases each). The germline V gene has CDR1 SGHRS and CDR2 YFSETQ. This CDR3 has 14 residues. The V end was cut by 4 bases, the J end by 4 bases, with 14 bases between. As DNA, the CDR3 is TGCGCCAGCAGCAACCGGGGACCAGGAGAGACCCAGTACTTC. Protein product: CASSNRGPGETQYF.

V is TRBV9 and J is TRBJ1-2; no definite D call. The CDR3 is 13 residues long. CDR1 SGDLS and CDR2 YYNGEE come from the germline V gene. The ends were cut back, 5 bases at V and 8 bases at J, with 16 bases in the middle. The DNA for the CDR3 is TGTGCCAGCAGTCCCGACGCGGCAAGCGGCTACACCTTC. Its protein product is CASSPDAASGYTF.

This rearrangement joins TRBV30 to TRBJ2-7; D perhaps matches TRBD2 (6 bases). Between the trimmed V and J ends, which lost 7 bases and 2 bases, there was a span of 12 bases. The CDR3 contains 12 residues. Germline assignment: CDR1 GTSNPN and CDR2 SVGIG (reference sequence). The CDR3 protein is CAFRTGAYEQYF. The CDR3 DNA reads TGTGCCTTCCGCACGGGGGCCTACGAGCAGTACTTC.

V is TRBV9 and J is TRBJ2-5; TRBD2 aligns across 13 bases. V was clipped by 3 bases and J by 0 bases; unmatched bases: 5. CDR1 is SGDLS and CDR2 is YYNGEE in the germline V gene. This CDR3 is 17 amino acids long. The CDR3 coding sequence is TGTGCCAGCAGCGGACAGACTAGCGGGGGGTACCAAGAGACCCAGTACTTC. Its translation: CASSGQTSGGYQETQYF.

This chain links TRBV5-5 with TRBJ1-1; D perhaps matches TRBD1 (6 bases). Germline V gene lookup returns CDR1 SGHKS and CDR2 YYEKEE (reference sequence). Trimming took 1 base from V and 1 from J, leaving 20 bases between them. CDR3 length: 18 amino acids. The CDR3 region is CASSLPLAKGVGNTEAFF. CDR3 coding DNA: TGTGCCAGCAGCTTGCCCCTCGCCAAGGGGGTGGGGAACACTGAAGCTTTCTTT.

J is TRBJ2-7 and V is TRBV5-1, with 9 bases that match TRBD1. The CDR3 is 14 residues long. The germline V gene has CDR1 SGHRS and CDR2 YFSETQ. With 2 bases clipped from V and 4 bases from J, the junction kept 4 bases outside the gene matches. The DNA for the CDR3 is TGCGCCAGCAGCTTCACACAGGGGGCATACGAGCAGTACTTC. It encodes CASSFTQGAYEQYF.

V gene TRBV20-1 combines with J gene TRBJ2-1; the match to TRBD2 covers 8 bases. This CDR3 is 16 amino acids long. Germline loops: CDR1 DFQATT, CDR2 SNEGSKA (reference sequence). The V gene end was trimmed by 3 bases and the J gene end by 0 bases; junction bases not matched to a gene: 7. The CDR3 nucleotides are TGCAGTGCTAGTTACCAGCGGGGGAGCTCCTACAATGAGCAGTTCTTC. Protein product: CSASYQRGSSYNEQFF.

The CDR3 here is CSATGLNEQFF. The CDR3 bases are TGCAGCGCGACAGGGCTTAATGAGCAGTTCTTC. The rearrangement links TRBV29-1 to TRBJ2-1, with 7 bases matching TRBD1. The trim removed 7 bases at V and 7 bases at J, leaving 4 bases unmatched. Germline V gene lookup returns CDR1 SQVTM and CDR2 ANQGSEA. There are 11 residues in the CDR3.

The chain's CDR3 is CASSYQGWDTQYF. For the CDR3, the DNA is TGTGCCAGCAGTTACCAGGGGTGGGATACGCAGTATTTT. The chain employs TRBV6-5 and TRBJ2-3, with D possibly being TRBD1 (6 bases). CDR1 is MNHEY, CDR2 SVGAGI, per germline. Trimming removed 2 bases at V and 6 bases at J, with 9 bases between. The CDR3 is made up of 13 amino acids.

The J gene is TRBJ1-2, the V gene TRBV29-1, with D perhaps TRBD1 (5 bases). Germline V gives CDR1 SQVTM, CDR2 ANQGSEA. With 7 bases removed from V and 0 bases from J, the gap between germline ends came to 12 bases. The CDR3 spans 13 residues. The chain's CDR3 is CSASGGPNYGYTF. For the CDR3, the DNA is TGCAGCGCCAGCGGGGGTCCTAACTATGGCTACACCTTC.

The CDR3: CAIRGYREENEQFF. The CDR3 DNA reads as TGTGCCATTAGGGGGTACAGGGAGGAAAATGAGCAGTTCTTC. This chain uses TRBV10-3 with TRBJ2-1; tentatively, D is TRBD1 or TRBD2 (6 bases each). There are 14 residues in the CDR3. CDR1 and CDR2 from the germline V gene are ENHRY and SYGVKD. V gave up 9 bases and J gave up 7 bases, with 19 bases separating them.

The chain employs TRBV29-1 and TRBJ2-5; a weak D match, TRBD1 (6 bases). Germline-derived CDR1 and CDR2 are SQVTM and ANQGSEA. The CDR3 contains 14 residues. V was pared by 2 bases and J by 6 bases, with 16 bases between. CDR3 protein: CSVERNRAGKTQYF. CDR3 in DNA: TGCAGCGTTGAAAGGAACAGGGCCGGAAAGACCCAGTACTTC.

V is TRBV7-2 and J is TRBJ2-5; D perhaps matches TRBD2 (5 bases). The germline V gene encodes CDR1 SGHTA and CDR2 FQGNSA. Trimming left V 4 bases short and J 4 bases short, with 13 bases between. This CDR3 is 14 amino acids long. The CDR3 DNA reads TGTGCCAGCAGCTCTCGAGGAGGAGTAGAGACCCAGTACTTC. Translating it yields CASSSRGGVETQYF. Complete variable domain (other parts from reference TRBV7-2 and TRBJ2-5): GAGVSQSPSNKVTEKGKDVELRCDPISGHTALYWYRQSLGQGLEFLIYFQGNSAPDKSGLPSDRFSAERTGGSVSTLTIQRTQQEDSAVYLCASSSRGGVETQYFGPGTRLLVL.

This chain uses TRBV2 with TRBJ2-3; 16 nucleotides match TRBD2. The J segment lost 2 bases and the V segment lost 5 bases, leaving 7 bases of the junction unmatched. Germline V gives CDR1 SNHLY, CDR2 FYNNEI. CDR3 length: 18 residues. The CDR3 DNA sequence: TGTGCCAGCAGTACCGAGGGACTAGCGGGAGGGTACACAGATACGCAGTATTTT. It codes for CASSTEGLAGGYTDTQYF. The full variable domain, with the rest looked up from reference TRBV2 and TRBJ2-3, is EPEVTQTPSHQVTQMGQEVILRCVPISNHLYFYWYRQILGQKVEFLVSFYNNEISEKSEIFDDQFSVERPDGSNFTLKIRSTKLEDSAMYFCASSTEGLAGGYTDTQYFGPGTRLTVL.

The J gene is TRBJ1-2, the V gene TRBV12-5, with D unresolved. CDR1 and CDR2 (germline): LGHNT, FRNRAP. This CDR3 contains 12 residues. V lost 7 bases and J lost 2, with 8 bases in between. CDR3 in amino acids: CASDGSNYGYTF. The CDR3, as DNA: TGTGCTAGTGATGGAAGCAACTATGGCTACACCTTC. The full variable domain, in which reference TRBV12-5 and TRBJ1-2 provide the parts outside the CDR3, is DARVTQTPRHKVTEMGQEVTMRCQPILGHNTVFWYRQTMMQGLELLAYFRNRAPLDDSGMPKDRFSAEMPDATLATLKIQPSEPRDSAVYFCASDGSNYGYTFGSGTRLTVV.